The source of this T cell receptor beta chain is a study of blood T cell repertoires in COVID-19. This clone was counted a few times. Produced via immunoSEQ multiplex PCR; TCRdb's table is partial and in-frame only. The data contain about 200,000 clones, approximately 80% of them singletons. Cohort 3 donors were reported recovered after two negative PCRs, clearance, or symptom resolution. The sequence was obtained from a man aged 35-49 years who had recovered from COVID-19. Sequenced material: PBMCs or T cells enriched from blood (not recorded which).

The CDR3 bases are TGTGCCACCAGTGCGCAGGGGTCCTACGAGCAGTACTTC. Residues: CATSAQGSYEQYF. V and J are TRBV24-1 and TRBJ2-7; D might be TRBD1 (6 bases). The CDR3 is made up of 13 amino acids. CDR1 is KGHDR and CDR2 is SFDVKD in the germline V gene. V was shortened by 5 bases and J by 1 base, with 8 bases between the two germline ends.